This entry features one T cell receptor beta chain sequence. Its antigen is unknown. These data originate in a study of shared clonotypes between healthy human individuals. In the study overall: There were three CD4 naive, three CD4 memory, two CD8 naive and one CD8 memory plates per donor. Broader study findings: The diversity represented, both genetic and in exposure history, was limited by few donors.

CD4+ cells underwent separation, giving CD45RA+ naive and CD45RA-negative memory subsets. The run depth of the assay was deep. Sequencing used immunoSEQ multiplex PCR; TCRdb keeps in-frame clones, though not all of them. Of 950,000 to 1,100,000 clones in the sample, about 77% were seen once. The V end lost 8 bases, the J end lost 0 bases, and 24 bases lay between the germline ends. Germline lookup yields CDR1 SNHLY and CDR2 FYNNEI. CDR3 size: 18 residues. Sequenced material: memory CD4+ T cells sorted from blood. Subset described: CD45RA-negative fraction. This sequence was found in a man between 18 and 35 years old in good health. This chain links TRBV2 with TRBJ2-3; D might be TRBD2 (6 bases). For the CDR3, the DNA is TGTGCCAGCGCCTATGGTGGGACTTTTATCACTAGCACAGATACGCAGTATTTT. This encodes CASAYGGTFITSTDTQYF. The entire variable domain, with the rest obtained from reference TRBV2 and TRBJ2-3, is as follows: EPEVTQTPSHQVTQMGQEVILRCVPISNHLYFYWYRQILGQKVEFLVSFYNNEISEKSEIFDDQFSVERPDGSNFTLKIRSTKLEDSAMYFCASAYGGTFITSTDTQYFGPGTRLTVL.